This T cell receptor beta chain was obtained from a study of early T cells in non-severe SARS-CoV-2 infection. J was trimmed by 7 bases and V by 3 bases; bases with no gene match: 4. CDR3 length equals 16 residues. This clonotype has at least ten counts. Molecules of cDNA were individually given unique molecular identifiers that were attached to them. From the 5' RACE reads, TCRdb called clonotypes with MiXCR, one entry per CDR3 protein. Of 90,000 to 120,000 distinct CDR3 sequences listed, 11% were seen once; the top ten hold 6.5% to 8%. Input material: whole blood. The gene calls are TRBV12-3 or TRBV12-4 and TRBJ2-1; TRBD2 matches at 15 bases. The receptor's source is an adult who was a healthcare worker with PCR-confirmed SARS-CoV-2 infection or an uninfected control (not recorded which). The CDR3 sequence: CASSFSGLAGGNEQFF. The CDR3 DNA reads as TGTGCCAGCAGTTTTTCGGGACTAGCGGGAGGTAATGAGCAGTTCTTC.